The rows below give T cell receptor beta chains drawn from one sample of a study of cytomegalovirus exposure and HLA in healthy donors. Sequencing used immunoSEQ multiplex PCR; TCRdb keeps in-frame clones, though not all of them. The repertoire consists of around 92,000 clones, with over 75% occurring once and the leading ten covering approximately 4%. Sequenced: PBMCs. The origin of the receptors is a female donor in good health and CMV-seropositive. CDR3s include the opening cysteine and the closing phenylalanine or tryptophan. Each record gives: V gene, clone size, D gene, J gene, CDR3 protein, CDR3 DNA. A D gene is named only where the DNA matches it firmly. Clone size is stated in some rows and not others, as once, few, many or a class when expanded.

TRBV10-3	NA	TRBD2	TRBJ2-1	CAISESIASGSEQFF	TGTGCCATCAGTGAGTCGATCGCTAGCGGTTCCGAGCAGTTCTTC
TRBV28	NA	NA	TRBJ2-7	CASSLGGAAYEQYF	TGTGCCAGCAGTTTAGGGGGGGCTGCATACGAGCAGTACTTC
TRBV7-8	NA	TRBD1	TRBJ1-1	CASSFRTGRFTEAFF	TGTGCCAGCAGCTTCCGGACAGGGCGTTTCACTGAAGCTTTCTTT
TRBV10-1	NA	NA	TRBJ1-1	CASSVGSTEAFF	TGCGCCAGCAGTGTGGGGAGCACTGAAGCTTTCTTT
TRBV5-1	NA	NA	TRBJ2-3	CASSSSSRADTQYF	TGCGCCAGCAGCTCTTCTTCTCGGGCAGATACGCAGTATTTT
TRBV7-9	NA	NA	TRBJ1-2	CASSFDRPYYGYTF	TGTGCCAGCAGCTTTGACCGTCCGTACTACGGCTACACCTTC
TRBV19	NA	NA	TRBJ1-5	CASFGQGYQPQHF	TGTGCCAGTTTTGGGCAGGGATATCAGCCCCAGCATTTT
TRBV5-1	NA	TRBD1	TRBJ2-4	CASSLGSGTAKNIQYF	TGCGCCAGCAGCTTGGGCTCCGGGACAGCAAAAAACATTCAGTACTTC
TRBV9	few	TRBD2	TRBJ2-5	CASSVGGPGLAGVRETQYF	TGTGCCAGCAGCGTAGGGGGTCCCGGACTAGCGGGAGTTCGGGAGACCCAGTACTTC
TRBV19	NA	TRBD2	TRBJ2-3	CASSIGGLGTTDTQYF	TGTGCCAGTAGTATAGGGGGACTAGGTACAACAGATACGCAGTATTTT
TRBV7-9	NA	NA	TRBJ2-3	CASSFGQGIEGRTDTQYF	TGTGCCAGCAGCTTCGGGCAGGGGATCGAGGGACGCACAGATACGCAGTATTTT
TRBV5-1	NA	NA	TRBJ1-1	CASSGGGGTEAFF	TGCGCCAGCAGCGGGGGGGGAGGCACTGAAGCTTTCTTT
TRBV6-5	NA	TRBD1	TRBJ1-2	CASRETGYYGYTF	TGTGCCAGCAGAGAGACAGGGTACTATGGCTACACCTTC
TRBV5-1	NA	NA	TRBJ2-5	CASSGIGTRQETQYF	TGCGCCAGCAGCGGTATAGGGACACGGCAAGAGACCCAGTACTTC
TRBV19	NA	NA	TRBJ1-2	CASSVQQGFGYGYTF	TGTGCCAGTAGTGTTCAGCAGGGGTTCGGGTATGGCTACACCTTC
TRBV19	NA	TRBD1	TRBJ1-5	CASNTGGGSNQPQHF	TGTGCCAGTAATACAGGGGGCGGTAGCAATCAGCCCCAGCATTTT
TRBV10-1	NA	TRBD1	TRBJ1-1	CASSESRGRVEAFF	TGCGCCAGCAGTGAGTCGAGGGGGCGCGTTGAAGCTTTCTTT
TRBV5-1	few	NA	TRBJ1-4	CASSWSTLEKLFF	TGCGCCAGCAGCTGGTCGACTCTAGAAAAACTGTTTTTT
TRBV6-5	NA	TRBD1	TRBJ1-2	CASRGQGAGGYTF	TGTGCCAGCAGGGGACAGGGGGCGGGTGGCTACACCTTC
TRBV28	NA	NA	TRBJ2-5	CASSFPGKETQYF	TGTGCCAGCAGTTTCCCAGGGAAGGAGACCCAGTACTTC
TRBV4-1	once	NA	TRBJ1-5	CASSQVILGLWNQPQHF	TGCGCCAGCAGCCAAGTTATACTAGGACTCTGGAATCAGCCCCAGCATTTT
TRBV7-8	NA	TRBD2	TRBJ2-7	CASSLVTSGSGAYEQYF	TGTGCCAGCAGCTTAGTGACTAGCGGGAGTGGGGCCTACGAGCAGTACTTC